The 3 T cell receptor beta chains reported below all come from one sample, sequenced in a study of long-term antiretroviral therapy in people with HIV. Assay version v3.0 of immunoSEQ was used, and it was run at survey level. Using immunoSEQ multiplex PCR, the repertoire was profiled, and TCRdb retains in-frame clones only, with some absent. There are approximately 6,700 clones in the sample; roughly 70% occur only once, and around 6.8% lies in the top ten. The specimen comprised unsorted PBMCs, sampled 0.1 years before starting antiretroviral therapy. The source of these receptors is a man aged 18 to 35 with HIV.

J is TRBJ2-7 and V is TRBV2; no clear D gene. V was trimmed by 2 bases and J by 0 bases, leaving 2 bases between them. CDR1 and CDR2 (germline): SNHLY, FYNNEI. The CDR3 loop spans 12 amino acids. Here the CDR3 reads CASSEFSYEQYF. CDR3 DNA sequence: TGTGCCAGCAGTGAATTCTCCTACGAGCAGTACTTC.

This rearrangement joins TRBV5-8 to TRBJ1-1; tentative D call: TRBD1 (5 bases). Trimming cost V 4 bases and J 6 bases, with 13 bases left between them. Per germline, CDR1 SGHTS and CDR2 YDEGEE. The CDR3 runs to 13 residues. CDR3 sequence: CASSRLRTSEAFF. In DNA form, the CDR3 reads TGTGCCAGCAGCCGATTAAGGACATCTGAAGCTTTCTTT.

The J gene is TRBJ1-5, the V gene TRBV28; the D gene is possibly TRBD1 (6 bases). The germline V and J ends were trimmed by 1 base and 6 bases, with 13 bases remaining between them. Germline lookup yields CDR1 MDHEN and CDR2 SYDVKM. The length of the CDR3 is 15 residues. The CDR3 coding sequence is TGTGCCAGCAGTTTATCGTCCGGGGGCGGTCAGCCCCAGCATTTT. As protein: CASSLSSGGGQPQHF.